This passage covers 13 T cell receptor beta chains from one sample sequenced in a study of identical twins (dated by TCRdb to about 2016). Library preparation employed 5' RACE. This sample was sequenced with an Illumina HiSeq 2000. TCRdb handled the public reads itself, with Q25 trimming in fastp and clone calling in MiXCR, and kept productive beta chains. Every distinct CDR3 protein forms one entry, paired with its most common genes and DNA. The table for this sample lists about 100,000 distinct CDR3 sequences; 5.5% to 7% of them were counted only once. The ten largest account for roughly 12% of the sample. The material sequenced was memory T cells sorted from blood. The cell subset or site label here, explained by the study, means: CD45RO+ enriched T cells. These receptor sequences come from a woman in her forties or fifties in good health.

As concerns this clonotype: This may arise from a read error, as a much more abundant clone is one base away. V is TRBV12-3 or TRBV12-4 and J is TRBJ1-1, with TRBD1 as a possible D gene (6 bases). Trimming removed 6 bases at V and 13 bases at J, with 15 bases between. CDR3 length: 11 residues. DNA for the CDR3: TGTGCCAGCAGCACCGACAGGAATCATTTCTTT. It is translated as CASSTDRNHFF.

This clonotype was counted a few times. The J gene is TRBJ1-1, the V gene TRBV11-2; D remains ambiguous. The CDR3 loop spans 11 amino acids. Germline lookup yields CDR1 SGHAT and CDR2 FQNNGV. Trimming removed 5 bases at V and 11 bases at J, with 12 bases between. The CDR3 bases are TGTGCCAGCAGCCCCTGGGATGGGGCTTTCTTT. It is translated as CASSPWDGAFF.

As to this clonotype: A much larger clone differs from this one at a single base, so this may be a read error. The genes are TRBV20-1 and TRBJ1-1; TRBD1 might be the D (6 bases). This CDR3 is built from 13 residues. Germline values: CDR1 DFQATT, CDR2 SNEGSKA (reference sequence). The CDR3 loop reads CSARGSGAADAFF. For the CDR3, the DNA is TGCAGTGCTAGAGGTTCAGGGGCGGCTGATGCTTTCTTT.

This clonotype was found many times. The CDR3 reads CASSLLRGGGELFF. The CDR3, as DNA: TGTGCCAGCAGCTTACTCAGGGGTGGCGGGGAGCTGTTTTTT. V and J are TRBV11-3 and TRBJ2-2; a possible D gene is TRBD1 (6 bases). V was trimmed by 2 bases and J by 7 bases, leaving 11 bases between them. Germline V gene sequence: CDR1 SGHNT, CDR2 YENEEA. CDR3 length: 14 amino acids.

The chain has TRBV7-8 and TRBJ2-2; possibly TRBD2 for D (6 bases). Trimming stripped 6 bases from V and 2 bases from J, with 13 bases between. In germline, CDR1 is SGHVS, CDR2 FQNEAQ. This CDR3 is 15 amino acids long. CDR3: CASSIRRANTGELFF. The CDR3 coding sequence is TGTGCCAGCAGTATCAGGAGGGCTAACACCGGGGAGCTGTTTTTT.

This clonotype was picked up a small number of times. The CDR3 protein is CASTGWGAQVGGYTF. CDR3 bases: TGTGCCAGCACCGGATGGGGGGCGCAGGTTGGTGGCTACACCTTC. The chain combines TRBV12-3 or TRBV12-4 with TRBJ1-2, with D tentatively TRBD1 (6 bases). The CDR3 runs 15 residues. The ends were cut back, 7 bases at V and 7 bases at J, with 22 bases in the middle.

This clonotype was found many times. This sequence joins TRBV5-1 and TRBJ2-3; D is perhaps TRBD2 (6 bases). CDR1 is SGHRS, CDR2 YFSETQ, per germline. This CDR3 is built from 14 residues. V lost 0 bases to trimming and J lost 3 bases, with 8 bases between them. This CDR3 is CASSLETRTDTQYF. In nucleotides, the CDR3 is TGCGCCAGCAGCTTGGAGACTAGAACAGATACGCAGTATTTT.

This clonotype was counted at least ten times. This chain uses TRBV2 with TRBJ2-6, with unresolved D. V was trimmed by 6 bases and J by 0 bases, leaving 12 bases between them. From germline, CDR1 is SNHLY and CDR2 FYNNEI. The CDR3 is made up of 16 amino acids. DNA of the CDR3: TGTGCCAGCAGCCTCGACCTGTTCTCTGGGGCCAACGTCCTGACTTTC. The encoded protein is CASSLDLFSGANVLTF.

This clonotype showed up many times. This sequence joins TRBV11-2 and TRBJ1-1; D is ambiguous. Germline-derived CDR1 and CDR2 are SGHAT and FQNNGV. The CDR3 has 13 residues. Trimming took 5 bases from V and 5 from J, leaving 12 bases between them. In DNA, the CDR3 is TGTGCCAGCAGCCCTCAGGTTTCGACTGAAGCTTTCTTT. This sequence encodes CASSPQVSTEAFF.

This clonotype was observed many times. This chain links TRBV29-1 with TRBJ2-3, with TRBD2 matching 10 bases. V was clipped by 6 bases and J by 0 bases; unmatched bases: 6. Per the germline V gene, CDR1 is SQVTM and CDR2 is ANQGSEA. CDR3 length equals 15 residues. CDR3 protein: CSVDLAGVSTDTQYF. The CDR3 DNA sequence: TGCAGCGTGGACCTAGCGGGAGTTAGCACAGATACGCAGTATTTT.

In this sample, this clonotype turned up a few times. This rearrangement joins TRBV5-5 to TRBJ2-1; 9 nucleotides align to TRBD1. In germline, CDR1 is SGHKS, CDR2 YYEKEE (reference sequence). This CDR3 is built from 15 residues. The trim removed 4 bases at V and 5 bases at J, leaving 7 bases unmatched. CDR3 sequence: CASSIYGQGNNEQFF. For the CDR3, the DNA is TGTGCCAGCAGCATTTATGGACAGGGGAACAATGAGCAGTTCTTC.

Ten or more counts support this clonotype. The chain carries TRBV29-1 and TRBJ2-1; 8 bases map to TRBD1. There are 14 residues in the CDR3. In germline, CDR1 is SQVTM, CDR2 ANQGSEA. Unmatched junction bases numbered 7, after V lost 2 bases and J lost 7 bases. DNA for the CDR3: TGCAGCGTTGAAATCCCAGGGGGCTGGAATGAGCAGTTCTTC. This gives the protein CSVEIPGGWNEQFF.

This clonotype appeared many times. The V and J genes are TRBV19 and TRBJ2-5; 13 bases match TRBD2. Germline CDR1 LNHDA, CDR2 SQIVND (reference sequence). The CDR3 extends over 19 amino acids. V lost 4 bases and J lost 4; bases outside the gene matches: 15. DNA of the CDR3: TGTGCCAGTAGTAGACAGCTCGGGACTAGCGGGACTAATCGAGAGACCCAGTACTTC. Translating it yields CASSRQLGTSGTNRETQYF.